This is a list of T cell receptor beta chains from one sample in a study of blood T cell repertoires in COVID-19. The data were produced by immunoSEQ multiplex PCR, yet TCRdb's version contains in-frame clones alone and is incomplete. This sample has fewer than 200,000 clones; around 80% occur once, and the top ten carry around 7%. The source material was PBMCs or T cells enriched from blood (not recorded which). Source of these receptors: a man aged 50 to 60 who had recovered from COVID-19. Both conserved end residues are part of each CDR3. A D gene is named only where the DNA matches it firmly. Size tells how often a clone was seen (once, few, many) or the class of an expanded clone, and some rows leave it out.

V gene: TRBV3-1/TRBV3-2
J gene: TRBJ2-5
CDR3 length: 14
D gene: -
clone size: -
CDR3 protein: CASHGEGVFETQYF
CDR3 DNA: TGTGCCAGCCACGGGGAGGGGGTTTTTGAGACCCAGTACTTC

V gene: TRBV3-1/TRBV3-2
J gene: TRBJ2-7
CDR3 length: 12
D gene: -
clone size: -
CDR3 protein: CASSQEGHEQYF
CDR3 DNA: TGTGCCAGCAGCCAAGAGGGCCACGAGCAGTACTTC

V gene: TRBV10-3
J gene: TRBJ1-2
CDR3 length: 13
D gene: -
clone size: -
CDR3 protein: CAISVSEDYGYTF
CDR3 DNA: TGTGCCATCAGTGTATCCGAGGACTATGGCTACACCTTC

V gene: TRBV5-1
J gene: TRBJ1-5
CDR3 length: 16
D gene: -
clone size: -
CDR3 protein: CASSSSGPLGDQPQHF
CDR3 DNA: TGCGCCAGCAGCTCATCCGGCCCATTAGGGGATCAGCCCCAGCATTTT

V gene: TRBV7-9
J gene: TRBJ2-1
CDR3 length: 15
D gene: -
clone size: -
CDR3 protein: CASSFRTVELNEQFF
CDR3 DNA: TGTGCCAGCAGCTTCCGGACAGTGGAACTCAATGAGCAGTTCTTC

V gene: TRBV20-1
J gene: TRBJ1-5
CDR3 length: 14
D gene: -
clone size: -
CDR3 protein: CSASAPRGNQPQHF
CDR3 DNA: TGCAGTGCTAGTGCCCCAAGGGGGAATCAGCCCCAGCATTTT

V gene: TRBV4-3
J gene: TRBJ2-3
CDR3 length: 17
D gene: -
clone size: -
CDR3 protein: CASSQDQGGRRTDTQYF
CDR3 DNA: TGCGCCAGCAGCCAAGATCAGGGGGGACGGCGCACAGATACGCAGTATTTT

V gene: TRBV30
J gene: TRBJ1-1
CDR3 length: 13
D gene: -
clone size: -
CDR3 protein: CAWSGGGPTEAFF
CDR3 DNA: TGTGCCTGGAGTGGCGGGGGTCCCACTGAAGCTTTCTTT

V gene: TRBV7-2
J gene: TRBJ1-1
CDR3 length: 13
D gene: -
clone size: -
CDR3 protein: CASSLFGSTEAFF
CDR3 DNA: TGTGCCAGCAGCTTATTCGGGAGTACTGAAGCTTTCTTT

V gene: TRBV5-1
J gene: TRBJ2-1
CDR3 length: 14
D gene: TRBD1
clone size: few
CDR3 protein: CASSPGQYYNEQFF
CDR3 DNA: TGCGCCAGCAGCCCGGGACAGTACTACAATGAGCAGTTCTTC

V gene: TRBV18
J gene: TRBJ1-2
CDR3 length: 16
D gene: TRBD1
clone size: -
CDR3 protein: CASSPPGTGGFDGYTF
CDR3 DNA: TGTGCCAGCTCACCACCCGGGACAGGGGGATTCGATGGCTACACCTTC

V gene: TRBV5-1
J gene: TRBJ2-4
CDR3 length: 17
D gene: TRBD2
clone size: -
CDR3 protein: CASSLYPGLADKNIQYF
CDR3 DNA: TGCGCCAGCAGCTTGTACCCGGGACTAGCGGATAAAAACATTCAGTACTTC

V gene: TRBV7-2
J gene: TRBJ2-3
CDR3 length: 15
D gene: TRBD2
clone size: -
CDR3 protein: CASSFSGGITDTQYF
CDR3 DNA: TGTGCCAGCAGCTTTAGCGGGGGAATCACAGATACGCAGTATTTT

V gene: TRBV19
J gene: TRBJ2-7
CDR3 length: 14
D gene: TRBD2
clone size: -
CDR3 protein: CASSNRLAGVEQYF
CDR3 DNA: TGTGCCAGTAGCAACCGACTAGCGGGGGTTGAGCAGTACTTC

V gene: TRBV12-3/TRBV12-4
J gene: TRBJ2-7
CDR3 length: 11
D gene: TRBD2
clone size: -
CDR3 protein: CASSFGGSEYF
CDR3 DNA: TGTGCCAGCAGTTTCGGGGGGTCGGAGTACTTC

V gene: TRBV4-1
J gene: TRBJ1-3
CDR3 length: 15
D gene: TRBD1
clone size: -
CDR3 protein: CASSLGQGSGNTIYF
CDR3 DNA: TGCGCCAGCAGCCTTGGACAGGGCTCTGGAAACACCATATATTTT

V gene: TRBV5-1
J gene: TRBJ2-5
CDR3 length: 16
D gene: TRBD2
clone size: -
CDR3 protein: CASSSGLAGGQETQYF
CDR3 DNA: TGCGCCAGCAGCTCGGGACTAGCGGGGGGACAAGAGACCCAGTACTTC

V gene: TRBV6-2/TRBV6-3
J gene: TRBJ1-2
CDR3 length: 16
D gene: -
clone size: -
CDR3 protein: CASSQPRQATGYGYTF
CDR3 DNA: TGTGCCAGCAGTCAACCGCGACAGGCCACGGGCTATGGCTACACCTTC

V gene: TRBV7-2
J gene: TRBJ1-6
CDR3 length: 16
D gene: -
clone size: -
CDR3 protein: CASSHDRPYNNSPLHF
CDR3 DNA: TGTGCCAGCAGCCATGACAGGCCCTACAATAATTCACCCCTCCACTTT

V gene: TRBV5-1
J gene: TRBJ1-2
CDR3 length: 14
D gene: -
clone size: -
CDR3 protein: CASSLAEGPYGYTF
CDR3 DNA: TGCGCCAGCAGCTTGGCCGAGGGTCCCTATGGCTACACCTTC

V gene: TRBV7-2
J gene: TRBJ1-1
CDR3 length: 16
D gene: -
clone size: -
CDR3 protein: CASSLGQILTGTEAFF
CDR3 DNA: TGTGCCAGCAGCTTAGGGCAGATTCTAACGGGCACTGAAGCTTTCTTT

V gene: TRBV10-3
J gene: TRBJ1-2
CDR3 length: 16
D gene: TRBD1
clone size: -
CDR3 protein: CAISESVGTGIYGYTF
CDR3 DNA: TGTGCCATCAGTGAGTCGGTAGGGACAGGGATCTATGGCTACACCTTC

V gene: TRBV6-6
J gene: TRBJ1-2
CDR3 length: 12
D gene: TRBD1
clone size: -
CDR3 protein: CASSSTGVGYTF
CDR3 DNA: TGTGCCAGCAGTTCGACAGGGGTCGGCTACACCTTC

V gene: TRBV7-2
J gene: TRBJ2-1
CDR3 length: 14
D gene: TRBD2
clone size: -
CDR3 protein: CASSLLAGEGVQFF
CDR3 DNA: TGTGCCAGCAGCTTATTAGCGGGGGAGGGCGTGCAGTTCTTC

V gene: TRBV27
J gene: TRBJ1-1
CDR3 length: 14
D gene: -
clone size: -
CDR3 protein: CASSPAGVGTEAFF
CDR3 DNA: TGTGCCAGCAGTCCCGCAGGGGTGGGGACTGAAGCTTTCTTT

V gene: TRBV4-3
J gene: TRBJ1-6
CDR3 length: 16
D gene: -
clone size: -
CDR3 protein: CASSQDTGRANSPLHF
CDR3 DNA: TGCGCCAGCAGCCAAGATACGGGGAGGGCTAATTCACCCCTCCACTTT

V gene: TRBV3-1/TRBV3-2
J gene: TRBJ1-2
CDR3 length: 15
D gene: TRBD1
clone size: -
CDR3 protein: CASSPRQGKGGGYTF
CDR3 DNA: TGTGCCAGCAGCCCGCGACAGGGGAAAGGAGGTGGCTACACCTTC

V gene: TRBV5-1
J gene: TRBJ1-6
CDR3 length: 14
D gene: -
clone size: -
CDR3 protein: CASSFGQGSSPLHF
CDR3 DNA: TGCGCCAGCAGCTTCGGGCAGGGGTCGTCACCCCTCCACTTT

V gene: TRBV29-1
J gene: TRBJ1-4
CDR3 length: 15
D gene: TRBD1
clone size: once
CDR3 protein: CSVEQLQGRNEKLFF
CDR3 DNA: TGCAGCGTTGAACAGCTACAGGGGCGTAACGAAAAACTGTTTTTT

V gene: TRBV11-2
J gene: TRBJ1-3
CDR3 length: 17
D gene: -
clone size: -
CDR3 protein: CASSSPEEWLPGNTIYF
CDR3 DNA: TGTGCCAGCAGCTCCCCCGAGGAGTGGCTACCTGGAAACACCATATATTTT

V gene: TRBV12-5
J gene: TRBJ2-7
CDR3 length: 12
D gene: TRBD1
clone size: -
CDR3 protein: CASGDRAYEQYF
CDR3 DNA: TGTGCTAGTGGGGACAGGGCCTACGAGCAGTACTTC

V gene: TRBV5-1
J gene: TRBJ1-1
CDR3 length: 15
D gene: -
clone size: -
CDR3 protein: CASTVEGFRNTEAFF
CDR3 DNA: TGCGCCAGCACTGTGGAGGGGTTTCGAAACACTGAAGCTTTCTTT

V gene: TRBV6-1
J gene: TRBJ2-2
CDR3 length: 16
D gene: TRBD2
clone size: -
CDR3 protein: CASSEYTSGGVVELFF
CDR3 DNA: TGTGCCAGCAGTGAATATACTAGCGGGGGGGTGGTGGAGCTGTTTTTT

V gene: TRBV4-2
J gene: TRBJ2-1
CDR3 length: 15
D gene: TRBD2
clone size: -
CDR3 protein: CASSQGVAGVSEQFF
CDR3 DNA: TGTGCCAGCAGCCAAGGGGTCGCGGGAGTTAGTGAGCAGTTCTTC

V gene: TRBV19
J gene: TRBJ2-1
CDR3 length: 14
D gene: -
clone size: few
CDR3 protein: CASSIGDNYNEQFF
CDR3 DNA: TGTGCCAGTAGTATAGGGGACAACTACAATGAGCAGTTCTTC

V gene: TRBV5-6
J gene: TRBJ2-2
CDR3 length: 15
D gene: TRBD2
clone size: -
CDR3 protein: CASSLGGLAGEELFF
CDR3 DNA: TGTGCCAGCAGCTTGGGTGGACTAGCGGGGGAGGAGCTGTTTTTT

V gene: TRBV3-1/TRBV3-2
J gene: TRBJ1-2
CDR3 length: 16
D gene: TRBD1
clone size: few
CDR3 protein: CASSQGSGQGSYGYTF
CDR3 DNA: TGTGCCAGCAGCCAAGGGTCCGGACAGGGGTCTTATGGCTACACCTTC

V gene: TRBV24-1
J gene: TRBJ2-7
CDR3 length: 13
D gene: TRBD1
clone size: -
CDR3 protein: CATSEGRGREQYF
CDR3 DNA: TGTGCCACCAGTGAGGGCAGGGGGCGTGAGCAGTACTTC

V gene: TRBV2
J gene: TRBJ2-7
CDR3 length: 11
D gene: TRBD1
clone size: -
CDR3 protein: CATDRGYEQYF
CDR3 DNA: TGTGCCACAGACAGGGGCTACGAGCAGTACTTC

V gene: TRBV5-1
J gene: TRBJ1-4
CDR3 length: 14
D gene: -
clone size: -
CDR3 protein: CASSSPGAGEKLFF
CDR3 DNA: TGCGCCAGCAGCTCTCCAGGGGCAGGTGAAAAACTGTTTTTT